This TCR beta chain appears in the sequencing data of a study of cytomegalovirus exposure and HLA in healthy donors. Study-wide points: A later analysis found first-cohort TCR clusters tended to co-occur in the 100 to 150 validation repertoires. The study flagged roughly 150 TCR beta chains as cytomegalovirus-associated.

For this clone: Its antigen is still unknown.

The protocol was immunoSEQ multiplex PCR, while the TCRdb copy is restricted to in-frame clones and leaves out a portion. The sample carries approximately 150,000 clones, approximately 90% recorded once. The CDR3 runs 16 residues. Germline loops: CDR1 SNHLY, CDR2 FYNNEI. V lost 4 bases, J lost 6 bases, and 14 bases stayed unmatched. This sequence originates from a man between 18 and 35 years old in good health and CMV-seronegative. The sequenced sample was PBMCs. V gene TRBV2 combines with J gene TRBJ1-2; the match to TRBD1 covers 7 bases. DNA of the CDR3: TGTGCCAGCAGTGGAGACAGGGAAAGGCGTCTGAATGGCTACACCTTC. Residues: CASSGDRERRLNGYTF.